The TCR beta chain under discussion was sequenced for a study of control samples from healthy donors and cancer patients. CDR3 length: 14 amino acids. With 5 bases clipped from V and 7 bases from J, the junction kept 10 bases outside the gene matches. Germline CDR1 MNHEY, CDR2 SMNVEV (reference sequence). Clones were read by immunoSEQ multiplex PCR, and TCRdb kept only the in-frame ones, dropping some. This sample carries 130,000 or so clones, 91% of them seen once, and the ten largest clones take less than 8.5%. Input material: blood. The chain links TRBV27 to TRBJ1-2; 7 bases match TRBD1. This clonotype originated in a man aged 18 to 29 in good health. DNA for the CDR3: TGTGCCAGCAGTGTCAACAGGGGCGCTCGTGGCTACACCTTC. It specifies CASSVNRGARGYTF.